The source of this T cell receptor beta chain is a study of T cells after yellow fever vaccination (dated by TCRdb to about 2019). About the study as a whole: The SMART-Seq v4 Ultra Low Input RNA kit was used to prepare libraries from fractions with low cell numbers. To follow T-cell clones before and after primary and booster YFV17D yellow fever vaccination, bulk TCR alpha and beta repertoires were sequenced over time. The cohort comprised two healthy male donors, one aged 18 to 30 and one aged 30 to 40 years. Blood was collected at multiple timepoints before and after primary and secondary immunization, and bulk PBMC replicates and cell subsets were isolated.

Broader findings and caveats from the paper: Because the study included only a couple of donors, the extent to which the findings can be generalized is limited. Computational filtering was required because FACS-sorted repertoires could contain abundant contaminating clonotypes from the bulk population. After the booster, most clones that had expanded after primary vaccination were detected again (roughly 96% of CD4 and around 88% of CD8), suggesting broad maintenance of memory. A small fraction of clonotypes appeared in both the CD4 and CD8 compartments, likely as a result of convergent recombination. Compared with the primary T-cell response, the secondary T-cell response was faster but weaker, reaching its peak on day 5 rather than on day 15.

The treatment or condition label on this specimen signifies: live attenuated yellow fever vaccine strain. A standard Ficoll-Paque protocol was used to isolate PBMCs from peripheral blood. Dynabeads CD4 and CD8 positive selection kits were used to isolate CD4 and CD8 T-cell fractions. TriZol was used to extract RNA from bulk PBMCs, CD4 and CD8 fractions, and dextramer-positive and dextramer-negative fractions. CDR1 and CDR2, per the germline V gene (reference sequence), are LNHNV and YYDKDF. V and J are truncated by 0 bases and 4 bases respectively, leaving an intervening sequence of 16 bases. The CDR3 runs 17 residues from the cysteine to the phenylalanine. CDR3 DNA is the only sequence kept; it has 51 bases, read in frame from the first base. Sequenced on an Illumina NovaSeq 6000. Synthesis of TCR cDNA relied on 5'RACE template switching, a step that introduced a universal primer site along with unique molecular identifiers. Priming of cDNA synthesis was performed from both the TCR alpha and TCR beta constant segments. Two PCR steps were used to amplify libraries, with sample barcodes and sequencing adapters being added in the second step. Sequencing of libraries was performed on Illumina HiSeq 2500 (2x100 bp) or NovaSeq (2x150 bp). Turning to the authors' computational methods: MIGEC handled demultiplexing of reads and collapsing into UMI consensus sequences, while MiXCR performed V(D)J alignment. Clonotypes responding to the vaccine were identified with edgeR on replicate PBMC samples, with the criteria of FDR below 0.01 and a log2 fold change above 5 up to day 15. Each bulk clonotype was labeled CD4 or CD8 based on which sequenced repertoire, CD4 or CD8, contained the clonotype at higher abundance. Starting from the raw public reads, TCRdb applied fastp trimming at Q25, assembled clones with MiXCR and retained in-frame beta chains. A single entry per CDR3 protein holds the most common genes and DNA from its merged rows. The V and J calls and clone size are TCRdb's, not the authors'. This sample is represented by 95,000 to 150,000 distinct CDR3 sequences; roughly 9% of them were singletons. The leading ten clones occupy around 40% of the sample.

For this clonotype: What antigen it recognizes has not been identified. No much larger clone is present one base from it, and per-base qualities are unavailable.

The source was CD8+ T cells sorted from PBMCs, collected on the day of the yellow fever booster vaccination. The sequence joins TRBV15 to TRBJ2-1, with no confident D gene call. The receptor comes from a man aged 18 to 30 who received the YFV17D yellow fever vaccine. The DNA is TGTGCCACCAGCAGAGATCCGGGCTGGGGTTTGTACAATGAGCAGTTCTTC. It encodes CATSRDPGWGLYNEQFF. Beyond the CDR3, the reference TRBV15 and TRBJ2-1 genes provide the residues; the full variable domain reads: DAMVIQNPRYQVTQFGKPVTLSCSQTLNHNVMYWYQQKSSQAPKLLFHYYDKDFNNEADTPDNFQSRRPNTSFCFLDIRSPGLGDTAMYLCATSRDPGWGLYNEQFFGPGTRLTVL.